The subject of this entry is one T cell receptor (beta chain). Its matching antigen is unknown. The data originate from a study of cytomegalovirus exposure and HLA in healthy donors. With V trimmed by 2 bases and J by 4 bases, 2 bases remained unmatched. This CDR3 spans 13 amino acids. In germline, CDR1 is GTSNPN, CDR2 SVGIG (reference sequence). Study results and caveats: Diagnosis of cytomegalovirus status made by the classifier reportedly showed high specificity and sensitivity.

Method: immunoSEQ multiplex PCR; TCRdb's copy keeps in-frame clones and lacks some. In the table there are over 200,000 clones, almost 90% of which are singletons. The receptor comes from a woman aged 18-29 years in good health and CMV-seronegative. J is TRBJ1-5 and V is TRBV30, with TRBD1 matching over 7 bases. Material: PBMCs. CDR3 nucleotides: TGTGCCTGGAGTTTACAGGGGAATCAGCCCCAGCATTTT. It is translated as CAWSLQGNQPQHF. Combining the CDR3 with reference TRBV30 and TRBJ1-5 gives the whole variable domain SQTIHQWPATLVQPVGSPLSLECTVEGTSNPNLYWYRQAAGRGLQLLFYSVGIGQISSEVPQNLSASRPQDRQFILSSKKLLLSDSGFYLCAWSLQGNQPQHFGDGTRLSIL.